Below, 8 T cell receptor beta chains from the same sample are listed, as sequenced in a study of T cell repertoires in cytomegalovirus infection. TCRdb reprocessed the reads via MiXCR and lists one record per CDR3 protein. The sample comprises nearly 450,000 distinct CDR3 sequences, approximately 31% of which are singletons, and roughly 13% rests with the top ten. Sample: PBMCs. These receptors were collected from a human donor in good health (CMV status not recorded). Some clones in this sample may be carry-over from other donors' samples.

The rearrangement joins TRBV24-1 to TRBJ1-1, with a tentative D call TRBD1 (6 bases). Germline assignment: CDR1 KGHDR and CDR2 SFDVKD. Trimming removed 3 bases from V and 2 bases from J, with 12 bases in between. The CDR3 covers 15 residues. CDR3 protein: CATSDSSGANTEAFF. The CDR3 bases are TGTGCCACCAGTGATAGTTCAGGGGCCAACACTGAAGCTTTCTTT.

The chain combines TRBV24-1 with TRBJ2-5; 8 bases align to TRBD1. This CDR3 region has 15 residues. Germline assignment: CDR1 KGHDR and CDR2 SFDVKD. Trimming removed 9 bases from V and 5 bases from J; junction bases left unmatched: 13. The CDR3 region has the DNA TGTGCCACCGGCAGTCAGGGGGCTGTAGGGGAGACCCAGTACTTC. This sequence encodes CATGSQGAVGETQYF.

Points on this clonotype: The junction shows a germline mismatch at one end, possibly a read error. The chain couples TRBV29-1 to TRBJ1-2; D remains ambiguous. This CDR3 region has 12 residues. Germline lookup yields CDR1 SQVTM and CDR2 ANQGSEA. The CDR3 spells CSGVVVDYGYPF. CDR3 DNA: TGCAGCGGGGTAGTGGTGGACTATGGCTACCCCTTC.

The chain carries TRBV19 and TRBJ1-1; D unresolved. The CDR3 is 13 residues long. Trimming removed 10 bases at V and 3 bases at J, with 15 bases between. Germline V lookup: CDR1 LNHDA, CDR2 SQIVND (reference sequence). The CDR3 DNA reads TGTGCCATTCGCAGTATCGGAGACACTGAAGCTTTCTTT. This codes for CAIRSIGDTEAFF.

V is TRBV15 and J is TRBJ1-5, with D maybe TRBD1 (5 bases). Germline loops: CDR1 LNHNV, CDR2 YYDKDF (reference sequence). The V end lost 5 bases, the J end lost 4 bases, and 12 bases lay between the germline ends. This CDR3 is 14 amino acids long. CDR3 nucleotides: TGTGCCACCAGCGGCGGACACGGTAATCAGCCCCAGCATTTT. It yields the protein CATSGGHGNQPQHF.

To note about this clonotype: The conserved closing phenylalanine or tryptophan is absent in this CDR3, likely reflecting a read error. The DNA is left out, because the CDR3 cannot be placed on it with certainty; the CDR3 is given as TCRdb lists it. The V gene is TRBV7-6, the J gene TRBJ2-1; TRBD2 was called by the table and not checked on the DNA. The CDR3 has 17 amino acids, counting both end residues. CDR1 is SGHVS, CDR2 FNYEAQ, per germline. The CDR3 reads CASSPRTSGGEYNEQLL.

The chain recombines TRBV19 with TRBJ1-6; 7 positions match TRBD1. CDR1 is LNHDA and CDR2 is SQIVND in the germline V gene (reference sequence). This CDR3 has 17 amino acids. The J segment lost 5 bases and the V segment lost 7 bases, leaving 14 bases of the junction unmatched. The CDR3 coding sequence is TGTGCCAGTACCGACGTGGGACCGACAGGGAATAATTCACCCCTCCACTTT. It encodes CASTDVGPTGNNSPLHF.

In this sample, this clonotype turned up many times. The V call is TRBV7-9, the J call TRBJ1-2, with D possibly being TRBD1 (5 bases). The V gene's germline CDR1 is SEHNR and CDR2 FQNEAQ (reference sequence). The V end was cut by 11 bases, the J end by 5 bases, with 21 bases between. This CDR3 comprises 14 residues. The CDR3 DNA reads TGTGCCGGAGAGCGGGACCGGGAATCGTATGGCTACACCTTC. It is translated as CAGERDRESYGYTF.